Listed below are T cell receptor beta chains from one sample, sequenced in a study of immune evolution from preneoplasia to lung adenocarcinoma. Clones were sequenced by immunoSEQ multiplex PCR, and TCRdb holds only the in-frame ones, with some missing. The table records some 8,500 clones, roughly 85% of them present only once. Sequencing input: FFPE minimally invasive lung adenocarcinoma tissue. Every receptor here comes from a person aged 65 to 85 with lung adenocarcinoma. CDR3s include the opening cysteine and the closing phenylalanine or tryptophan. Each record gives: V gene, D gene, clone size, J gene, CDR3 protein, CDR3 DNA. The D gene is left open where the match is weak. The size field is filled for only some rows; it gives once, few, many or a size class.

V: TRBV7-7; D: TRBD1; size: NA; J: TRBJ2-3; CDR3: CASSKLGDRDTDTQYF; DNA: TGTGCTAGCAGCAAGCTTGGGGACAGGGATACAGATACGCAGTATTTT
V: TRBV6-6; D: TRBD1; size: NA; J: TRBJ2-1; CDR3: CASATGGSYNEQFF; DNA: TGTGCCAGTGCGACAGGGGGTTCCTACAATGAGCAGTTCTTC
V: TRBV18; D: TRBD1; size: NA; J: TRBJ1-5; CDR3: CASSLRQGDQPQHF; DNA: TGTGCCAGCTCACTTCGTCAGGGGGATCAGCCCCAGCATTTT
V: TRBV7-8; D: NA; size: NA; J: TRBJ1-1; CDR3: CASSKGRAGNTEAFF; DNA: TGTGCCAGCAGCAAAGGACGGGCGGGGAACACTGAAGCTTTCTTT
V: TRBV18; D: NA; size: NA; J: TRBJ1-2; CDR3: CASSPNPTGYGYTF; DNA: TGTGCCAGCTCACCAAACCCGACGGGATATGGCTACACCTTC
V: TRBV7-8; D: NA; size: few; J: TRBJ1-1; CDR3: CASSLARGNQGEAFF; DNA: TGTGCCAGCAGCTTAGCGCGGGGTAACCAGGGTGAAGCTTTCTTT
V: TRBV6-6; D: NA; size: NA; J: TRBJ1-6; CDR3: CASRGLRDSPLHF; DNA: TGTGCCAGCAGGGGTCTTAGGGATTCACCCCTCCACTTT
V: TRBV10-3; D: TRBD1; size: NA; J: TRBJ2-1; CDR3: CAIRGTGANNEQFF; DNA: TGTGCCATCAGAGGGACAGGGGCCAACAATGAGCAGTTCTTC
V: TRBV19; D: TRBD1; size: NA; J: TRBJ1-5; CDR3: CASSPQGANQPQHF; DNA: TGTGCCAGTAGTCCACAGGGGGCAAATCAGCCCCAGCATTTT
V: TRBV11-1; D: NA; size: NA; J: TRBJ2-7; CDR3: CASSLVGSYEQYF; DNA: TGTGCCAGCAGCTTAGTAGGGTCCTACGAGCAGTACTTC
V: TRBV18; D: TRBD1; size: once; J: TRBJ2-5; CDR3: CASSPTGGEVTQYF; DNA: TGTGCCAGCTCACCTACAGGGGGCGAAGTGACCCAGTACTTC
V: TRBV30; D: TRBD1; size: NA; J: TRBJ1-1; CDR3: CAWSRDRGRSSTEAFF; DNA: TGTGCCTGGAGTCGTGACAGGGGGCGAAGTAGCACTGAAGCTTTCTTT
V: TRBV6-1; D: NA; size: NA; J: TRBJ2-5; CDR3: CASSELGGGPQETQYF; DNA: TGTGCCAGCAGTGAATTGGGGGGGGGCCCCCAAGAGACCCAGTACTTC
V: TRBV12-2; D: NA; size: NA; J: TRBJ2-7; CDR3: CASRLGPTGPGPYEQYF; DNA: TGTGCAAGTCGCTTAGGTCCGACAGGCCCCGGCCCCTACGAGCAGTACTTC
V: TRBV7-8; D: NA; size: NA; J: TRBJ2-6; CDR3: CASSLVGVHKSGANVLTF; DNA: TGTGCCAGCAGCTTAGTAGGGGTACACAAGTCTGGGGCCAACGTCCTGACTTTC
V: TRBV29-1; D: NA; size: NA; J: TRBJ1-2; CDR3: CSAPTGGAHYGYTF; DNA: TGCAGCGCCCCGACTGGGGGCGCGCACTATGGCTACACCTTC
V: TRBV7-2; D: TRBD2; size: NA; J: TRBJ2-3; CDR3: CASSLVAGGHGTQYF; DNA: TGTGCCAGCAGCTTAGTAGCGGGGGGGCACGGTACGCAGTATTTT
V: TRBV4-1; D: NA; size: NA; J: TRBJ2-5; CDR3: CASSQEGRSQETQYF; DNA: TGCGCCAGCAGCCAAGAGGGGAGGAGTCAAGAGACCCAGTACTTC
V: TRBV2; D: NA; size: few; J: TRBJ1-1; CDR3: CASNIRGNTEAFF; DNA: TGTGCCAGCAACATAAGGGGGAACACTGAAGCTTTCTTT
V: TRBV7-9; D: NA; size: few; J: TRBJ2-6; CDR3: CASSHSDGASGANVLTF; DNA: TGTGCCAGCAGCCACTCGGACGGGGCCTCTGGGGCCAACGTCCTGACTTTC
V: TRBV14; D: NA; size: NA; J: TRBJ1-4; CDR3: CASSQDGRGMSEKLFF; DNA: TGTGCCAGCAGCCAAGATGGTCGGGGAATGAGTGAAAAACTGTTTTTT
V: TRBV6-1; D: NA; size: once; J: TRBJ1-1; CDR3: CASSEVGGGHTEAFF; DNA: TGTGCCAGCAGTGAAGTCGGCGGGGGGCATACTGAAGCTTTCTTT
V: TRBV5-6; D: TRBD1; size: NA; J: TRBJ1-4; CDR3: CASSPETGRFEKLFF; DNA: TGTGCCAGCAGCCCAGAGACAGGGCGTTTTGAAAAACTGTTTTTT
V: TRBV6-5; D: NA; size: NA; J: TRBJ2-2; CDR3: CASGGIYTGELFF; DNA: TGTGCCAGCGGGGGAATTTACACCGGGGAGCTGTTTTTT
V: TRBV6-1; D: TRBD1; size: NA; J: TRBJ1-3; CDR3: CASSAQGARNTIYF; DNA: TGTGCCAGCAGTGCCCAGGGGGCACGAAACACCATATATTTT
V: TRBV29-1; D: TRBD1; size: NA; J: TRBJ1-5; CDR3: CSVATGVRQPQHF; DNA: TGCAGCGTTGCCACAGGGGTCAGGCAGCCCCAGCATTTT
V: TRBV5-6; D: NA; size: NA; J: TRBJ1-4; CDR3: CASSLEQGIGKLFF; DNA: TGTGCCAGCAGCTTGGAACAGGGTATTGGAAAACTGTTTTTT
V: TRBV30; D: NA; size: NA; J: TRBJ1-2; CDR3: CAWSVLGVYYGYTF; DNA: TGTGCCTGGAGTGTACTTGGGGTTTACTATGGCTACACCTTC
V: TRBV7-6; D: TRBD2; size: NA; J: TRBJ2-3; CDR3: CASRIGTSGSTDTQYF; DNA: TGTGCCAGCAGAATTGGGACTAGCGGTAGCACAGATACGCAGTATTTT
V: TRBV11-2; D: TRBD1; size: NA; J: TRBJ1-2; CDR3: CASSLIGQGLGYTF; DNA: TGTGCCAGCAGCTTAATAGGACAGGGGTTAGGCTACACCTTC
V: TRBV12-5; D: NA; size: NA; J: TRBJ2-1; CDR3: CASGAGTYSYNEQFF; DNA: TGTGCTAGTGGGGCCGGGACCTACTCCTACAATGAGCAGTTCTTC
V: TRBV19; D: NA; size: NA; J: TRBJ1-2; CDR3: CASSIQAAYGYTF; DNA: TGTGCCAGTAGTATTCAGGCCGCCTATGGCTACACCTTC
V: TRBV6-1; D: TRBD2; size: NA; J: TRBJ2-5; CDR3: CASSRTSGGRETQYF; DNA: TGTGCCAGCAGCCGGACTAGCGGGGGGAGGGAGACCCAGTACTTC
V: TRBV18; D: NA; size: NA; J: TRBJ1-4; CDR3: CASSPRQSQNEKLFF; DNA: TGTGCCAGCTCACCACGACAGTCTCAGAATGAAAAACTGTTTTTT
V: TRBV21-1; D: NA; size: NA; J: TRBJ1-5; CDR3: CASSKKAGPYQPQHF; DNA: TGTGCCAGCAGCAAAAAGGCCGGGCCCTACCAGCCCCAGCATTTT
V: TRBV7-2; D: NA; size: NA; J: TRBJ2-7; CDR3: CASSQDLGQNEQYF; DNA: TGTGCCAGCAGCCAAGATTTGGGCCAGAACGAGCAGTACTTC
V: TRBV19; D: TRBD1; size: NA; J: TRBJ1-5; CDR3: CASTQGQASNQPQHF; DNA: TGTGCCAGTACCCAGGGACAGGCGAGCAATCAGCCCCAGCATTTT
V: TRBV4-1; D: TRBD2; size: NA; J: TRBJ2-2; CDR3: CASSQGGSSGGLTGELFF; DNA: TGCGCCAGCAGCCAGGGCGGGAGTAGCGGGGGCCTCACCGGGGAGCTGTTTTTT
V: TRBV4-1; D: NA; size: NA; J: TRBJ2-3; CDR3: CASSRTLLGSGRTDTQYF; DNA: TGCGCCAGCAGCCGGACGCTCTTGGGTAGCGGCCGCACAGATACGCAGTATTTT
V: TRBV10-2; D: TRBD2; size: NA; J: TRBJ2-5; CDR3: CASSEGLAGETQYF; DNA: TGCGCCAGCAGTGAGGGACTAGCAGGCGAGACCCAGTACTTC
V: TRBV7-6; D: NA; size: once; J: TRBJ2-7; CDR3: CASSLRASGSSYEQYF; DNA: TGTGCCAGCAGCTTAAGGGCCTCAGGGTCCTCCTACGAGCAGTACTTC
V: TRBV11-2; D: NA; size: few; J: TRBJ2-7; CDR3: CASSLSTPGYEQYF; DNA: TGTGCCAGCAGCTTGTCGACACCAGGCTACGAGCAGTACTTC
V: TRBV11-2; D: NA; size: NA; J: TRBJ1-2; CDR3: CASSLSLLNYGYTF; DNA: TGTGCCAGCAGCTTGAGTCTTCTGAACTATGGCTACACCTTC
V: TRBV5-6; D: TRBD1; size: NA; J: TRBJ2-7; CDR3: CASTDRGYEQYF; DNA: TGTGCCAGCACGGACAGGGGCTACGAGCAGTACTTC